This T cell receptor beta chain was retrieved from a study of CD8 T cells in ankylosing spondylitis. Libraries for TCR beta were made by quantitative 5'-RACE with molecular barcodes. A single record per CDR3 protein comes from TCRdb applying MiXCR to the 5' RACE reads. The data hold approximately 220,000 distinct CDR3 sequences, with around 24% observed a single time. CDR3 length: 15 residues. Germline trimming cut 5 bases from V and 6 bases from J; bases unmatched to any gene: 9. Concerning this clonotype: Antigen unknown.

Study conclusions and caveats: From matched ankylosing spondylitis synovial fluid, disease-linked clones were reportedly recovered at significantly enriched levels. Characteristic of ankylosing spondylitis blood, it appeared, was a TCR beta motif comprising about eight highly homologous variants. Some motif variants had been reported before (in reactive arthritis synovial fluid and blood).

This TCR derives from a male donor with ankylosing spondylitis or in good health (not recorded which). Input material: blood, either unsorted or a sorted T cell fraction (not recorded which). The chain carries TRBV12-3 or TRBV12-4 and TRBJ1-5; 8 nucleotides agree with TRBD1. CDR3 amino acids: CASSKSGGVGQPQHF. The CDR3 region has the DNA TGTGCCAGCAGTAAATCAGGGGGCGTTGGTCAGCCCCAGCATTTT.